Sequencing of this T cell receptor (beta chain) was carried out in a study of T-cell memory formation after mild COVID-19. Whole-study context: Clustering of TCRs was largely donor specific.

TCRdb re-called the 5' RACE reads through MiXCR, storing one row per CDR3 protein. The profile shows some 43,000 distinct CDR3 sequences, 6.1% of them singletons. The CDR3 totals 14 residues. Germline CDR1 and CDR2: SGHAT and FQNNGV. Study results and caveats: In second-wave clones peaking day 37, SARS-CoV-2 specificity remained unconfirmed.

This clonotype was seen a handful of times. Its antigen is unknown. One end of the junction fails to match germline, which may point to a read error. The chain couples TRBV11-2 to TRBJ1-1; D is uncertain. The source of this sequence is an adult who had mild COVID-19 (a few samples of this study predate the infection). Cell type and time point are not known. Sample: PBMCs or a T cell subset sorted from them (not recorded which). The CDR3 bases are TGTGCCAGCAGTTTAGACCAGATTAACACTGAAGCTTTCTTT. Translating it yields CASSLDQINTEAFF. The full variable domain, rest sourced from reference TRBV11-2 and TRBJ1-1, is EAGVAQSPRYKIIEKRQSVAFWCNPISGHATLYWYQQILGQGPKLLIQFQNNGVVDDSQLPKDRFSAERLKGVDSTLKIQPAKLEDSAVYLCASSLDQINTEAFFGQGTRLTVV.